This entry is about one T cell receptor (beta chain). Its target is not known. The CDR3 has 17 amino acids. Losses at the gene ends were 4 bases for V and 4 bases for J; bases not matched to a gene: 12. Germline CDR1 SGHAT, CDR2 FQNNGV. This sample is part of a study of beta chain features in type 1 diabetes. Broader study findings: An over-representation of cells with high TCR expression could result from cDNA sequencing. A pattern of fewer insertions and more deletions at VDJ junctions was seen in type 1 diabetes patients.

As every portion of the isolated RNA was reverse transcribed, the sequencing read expressed TCRB transcripts. Clones were read by immunoSEQ multiplex PCR, and TCRdb kept only the in-frame ones, dropping some. The table records about 270,000 clones, approximately 14% of them present only once. Sequencing was carried out using naive CD4+ T cells from blood. The chain has TRBV11-2 and TRBJ1-2; 10 positions agree with TRBD1. The clonotype comes from a woman aged 40 to 50 in good health. DNA of the CDR3: TGTGCCAGCAGCTACTCGACAGGGGGCTCGGGAAGCTATGGCTACACCTTC. It translates to CASSYSTGGSGSYGYTF.